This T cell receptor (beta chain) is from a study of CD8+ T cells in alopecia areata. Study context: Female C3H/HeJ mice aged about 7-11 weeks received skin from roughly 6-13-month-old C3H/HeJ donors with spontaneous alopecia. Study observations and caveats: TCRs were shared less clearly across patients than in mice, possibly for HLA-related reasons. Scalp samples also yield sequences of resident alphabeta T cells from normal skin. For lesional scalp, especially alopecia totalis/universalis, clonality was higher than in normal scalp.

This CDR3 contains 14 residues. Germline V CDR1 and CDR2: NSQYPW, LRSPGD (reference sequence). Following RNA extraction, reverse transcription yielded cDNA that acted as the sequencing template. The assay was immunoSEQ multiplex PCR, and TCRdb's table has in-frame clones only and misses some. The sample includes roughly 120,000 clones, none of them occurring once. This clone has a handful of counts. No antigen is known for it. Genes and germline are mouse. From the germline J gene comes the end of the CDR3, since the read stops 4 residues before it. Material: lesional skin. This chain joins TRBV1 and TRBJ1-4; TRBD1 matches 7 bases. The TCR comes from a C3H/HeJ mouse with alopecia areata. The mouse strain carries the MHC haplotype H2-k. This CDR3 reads CTCSAGPGGERLFF. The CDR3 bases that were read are TGCACCTGCAGTGCCGGTCCAGGGGGCGAA.